The subject of this entry is one T cell receptor beta chain. The antigen remains undetermined. Method: immunoSEQ multiplex PCR; TCRdb's copy keeps in-frame clones and lacks some. The sample gives around 3,500 clones, around four fifths of which show up once; around 13% is in the top ten. The CDR3 extends over 14 amino acids. The V segment lost 6 bases and the J segment 3 bases; nucleotides outside the gene matches: 3. Germline V gives CDR1 SNHLY, CDR2 FYNNEI. Patients had resection in Japan or China between about 2014 and 2018. These data come from a study of immune evolution from preneoplasia to lung adenocarcinoma. Study-level results: Normal lung had the highest top T cell clone frequencies.

The genes are TRBV2 and TRBJ2-1, with 9 positions matching TRBD1. The sequenced sample was FFPE adjacent normal lung tissue. This clonotype originated in an older person with lung adenocarcinoma. The CDR3 DNA is TGTGCCAGCAGGTACAGGGGGCACTACAATGAGCAGTTCTTC. Protein product: CASRYRGHYNEQFF.